This T cell receptor (beta chain) was recorded in a study of beta chain features in type 1 diabetes (dated by TCRdb to the late 2010s). General notes on the study: Patients and healthy donors did not differ in mean age, gender distribution, total cell number or subset yield. In the study, recently diagnosed type 1 diabetes patients and matched healthy donors were compared on the TCRB repertoires of their sorted circulating CD4+ T cell subsets. A total of around 110,000,000 sorted cells were examined across all samples, and RNA yield correlated strongly with the number of cells per subset. Naive and central memory subsets were obtained from all 30 or so donors, but regulatory and stem cell-like memory subsets were isolated from only 8 patients and 8 healthy donors. The study at large found these results: Because cDNA was sequenced instead of genomic DNA, activated cells with high expression could be over-represented, although the groups did not differ in activation or CD3 levels. In all four CD4+ subsets, TCRB CDR3 length was moderately but significantly shorter in type 1 diabetes patients. Fewer insertions and more nucleotide deletions at VDJ recombination sites were observed in patients with type 1 diabetes, implying thymic rearrangement abnormalities. Because small numbers of individuals were included in the HLA sub-analyses, any influence of HLA type on TCRB rearrangement was left unresolved. The naive, central memory and regulatory TCRB repertoires appeared to resemble one another more closely among patients than among healthy donors. PCR may preferentially amplify shorter templates, but because patient and control samples were amplified and corrected together, any resulting skew would affect both groups equally.

The High Capacity cDNA Reverse Transcription Kit was used to reverse transcribe all of the isolated RNA, meaning that expressed TCRB transcripts were what got sequenced. Deep immunoSEQ sequencing was applied to naive, central memory and regulatory T cell samples, giving an average of around 3.4 million total reads per sample. Sorted cells were lysed in RLT buffer, and RNA was extracted using DNase-treated RNeasy Micro or Mini kits according to cell number. To prevent cross-contamination, each cell subset was processed individually, whereas patient and healthy donor samples were processed jointly. Using the immunoSEQ multiplex PCR, TCRB sequences were amplified from cDNA into 87-bp fragments spanning the CDR3 region. Sequencing of the amplicons was performed on the Illumina HiSeq platform. In the source study's methods: PCR bias was computationally corrected using synthetic template baselines, reads within Hamming distance 2 were collapsed, and singletons that could not be merged were discarded. Reads were aligned against IMGT so that V, D and J genes, CDR3 length and insertions or deletions at six rearrangement sites could be assigned. Within each subset, clonotype counts were normalized to the number of sorted cells before true diversity and Gini coefficients were calculated with the tcR R package. Repertoire sharing was quantified using the overlap coefficient calculated on TCRB nucleotide sequences. Drawn from immuneACCESS, this table holds only the in-frame rearrangements with V and J called that TCRdb kept. Clones are partly lost; checked studies trace under half to an unresolved V gene and leave the rest unexplained. The V and J calls and clone size are taken from that table; D and trimming were inferred from the DNA. In this sample the table shows roughly 130,000 clones, 9.2% of which occur a single time. Of the sample, 0.68% is held by the ten largest clones.

In regard to this clone: There is no known antigen for this receptor. No base quality information exists; no much larger clone differs at one position.

Each donor gave one peripheral blood draw, averaging around 0.11 L, which was collected into heparinised tubes. Using a panel that included CD45RO, CCR7, CD25, CD127, CD95 and CD27, naive, central memory, regulatory and stem cell-like memory CD4+ T cells were sorted on a BD FACSAria II. All sorted populations exceeded 95% purity. Right away, PBMCs were isolated by Lymphoprep density gradient centrifugation and were stained directly, with no culture step. To minimize batch effects, samples were stained and sorted in pairs, one healthy donor with one patient per experiment. The sample consisted of central memory CD4+ T cells from blood. This TCR came from a young man in good health.

In nucleotide form, the sequence is TGTGCCAGCAGCTCCCAGGGACAGGTCTATGGCTACACCTTC. The translation is CASSSQGQVYGYTF. The receptor chain draws on TRBV7-2 and TRBJ1-2; the central 8 bases match TRBD1. The germline V gene gives CDR1 as SGHTA and CDR2 as FQGNSA. The CDR3, from cysteine to phenylalanine, totals 14 residues. Of all the DNA, just the CDR3 is kept, 42 bases in frame from base 1. V and J are trimmed by 4 bases and 4 bases, and the gene matches miss 5 bases of the junction. Here the CDR3 is joined to the reference TRBV7-2 and TRBJ1-2 genes, and the full variable domain is: GAGVSQSPSNKVTEKGKDVELRCDPISGHTALYWYRQSLGQGLEFLIYFQGNSAPDKSGLPSDRFSAERTGGSVSTLTIQRTQQEDSAVYLCASSSQGQVYGYTFGSGTRLTVV.